A single sample gave rise to the 17 T cell receptor beta chains below, sequenced in a study of cytomegalovirus exposure and HLA in healthy donors. This PCR relied on a set of 60 Vbeta primers and 13 Jbeta primers. Repertoires were generated with immunoSEQ multiplex PCR, while TCRdb's copy carries only in-frame clones and drops some. This sample carries 200,000 or so clones, more than 75% of them seen once, and the ten largest clones take about 2.6%. The sequenced sample consisted of PBMCs. These receptors originate from a woman in her thirties or forties in good health and CMV-seronegative.

The gene calls are TRBV30 and TRBJ1-2; TRBD1 aligns across 8 bases. Germline loops: CDR1 GTSNPN, CDR2 SVGIG (reference sequence). Germline trimming cut 5 bases from V and 0 bases from J; bases unmatched to any gene: 8. The CDR3 totals 15 residues. For the CDR3, the DNA is TGTGCCTGGGAGGCCCCAGGGGGCTCTAACTATGGCTACACCTTC. Protein product: CAWEAPGGSNYGYTF.

The chain combines TRBV10-1 with TRBJ2-1; D might be TRBD2 (5 bases). The CDR3 consists of 12 residues. Germline V gene sequence: CDR1 WNHNN, CDR2 SYGVQD (reference sequence). The V gene lost 3 bases and the J gene lost 7 bases, with 7 bases spanning the gap. This chain's CDR3 is CASSDWENEQFF. Here the CDR3 DNA reads TGCGCCAGCAGTGACTGGGAGAATGAGCAGTTCTTC.

This clone has more than one count but fewer than ten. The J gene is TRBJ2-7, the V gene TRBV19; 12 bases align to TRBD1. Germline CDR1 and CDR2: LNHDA and SQIVND (reference sequence). The CDR3 has 13 residues. V lost 11 bases to trimming and J lost 6 bases; unmatched junction nucleotides: 8. This chain's CDR3 is CASRDRGRGEQYF. DNA of the CDR3: TGTGCCTCTCGGGACAGGGGGCGCGGCGAGCAGTACTTC.

The chain carries TRBV7-2 and TRBJ2-5; TRBD2 matches 8 bases. Germline V gene sequence: CDR1 SGHTA, CDR2 FQGNSA. The CDR3 extends over 14 amino acids. J lost 4 bases, V lost 5 bases, and 6 bases had no gene match. This chain's CDR3 is CASSPSAGAETQYF. The CDR3 DNA is TGTGCCAGCAGCCCTTCAGCGGGGGCAGAGACCCAGTACTTC.

The chain has TRBV21-1 and TRBJ2-5; the tabulated D call, TRBD1, remains unverified against the DNA. TRBV21-1 is classified as a pseudogene. CDR3 size: 16 residues. The CDR3 DNA reads TGTGCCAGCAGCAAGGAATCTTTTGGACAGGAGAGGACCCAGTACTTC. It translates to CASSKESFGQERTQYF.

V usage is TRBV7-9 and J usage is TRBJ2-1; 11 positions match TRBD2. Germline V lookup: CDR1 SEHNR, CDR2 FQNEAQ (reference sequence). The V segment lost 7 bases and the J segment 8 bases; nucleotides outside the gene matches: 10. The CDR3 covers 15 residues. The CDR3 reads CASTRGLAGKDEQFF. The DNA of the CDR3 is TGTGCCAGCACCCGAGGACTAGCGGGTAAAGATGAGCAGTTCTTC.

The rearrangement joins TRBV6-4 to TRBJ1-5; unclear D gene. V was trimmed by 5 bases and J by 4 bases, leaving 9 bases between them. The CDR3 spans 13 residues. CDR1 and CDR2 (germline): MRHNA, SNTAGT. Written as DNA, the CDR3 is TGTGCCAGCAGTCGGGAGATTAATCAGCCCCAGCATTTT. Translating it yields CASSREINQPQHF.

This sequence joins TRBV9 and TRBJ2-7, with TRBD2 as a possible D gene (5 bases). V gave up 4 bases and J gave up 3 bases, with 11 bases separating them. Germline loops: CDR1 SGDLS, CDR2 YYNGEE. The CDR3 covers 13 residues. CDR3 region: CASSPRGFYEQYF. The CDR3 DNA reads TGTGCCAGCAGCCCCCGCGGGTTCTACGAGCAGTACTTC.

This chain uses TRBV19 with TRBJ1-2, with D hard to call. The V gene's germline CDR1 is LNHDA and CDR2 SQIVND (reference sequence). This CDR3 region has 14 residues. Trimming took off 3 bases at V and 6 bases at J, with 14 bases between the two ends. CDR3 nucleotides: TGTGCCAGTAGTATTCTGGAGGGAGTCGATGGCTACACCTTC. Translated: CASSILEGVDGYTF. Full variable domain (missing parts from reference TRBV19 and TRBJ1-2): DGGITQSPKYLFRKEGQNVTLSCEQNLNHDAMYWYRQDPGQGLRLIYYSQIVNDFQKGDIAEGYSVSREKKESFPLTVTSAQKNPTAFYLCASSILEGVDGYTFGSGTRLTVV.

The V and J genes are TRBV29-1 and TRBJ2-7; possibly TRBD1 for D (6 bases). Between the trimmed V and J ends, which lost 4 bases and 4 bases, there was a span of 17 bases. From germline, CDR1 is SQVTM and CDR2 ANQGSEA. The CDR3 consists of 14 residues. This chain's CDR3 is CSVAGADSGYEQYF. Written as DNA, the CDR3 is TGCAGCGTTGCAGGGGCGGACAGCGGTTACGAGCAGTACTTC.

The chain couples TRBV9 to TRBJ1-1; TRBD1 aligns across 7 bases. CDR3 length equals 14 residues. Trimming cost V 3 bases and J 3 bases; bases outside gene matches: 5. CDR1 SGDLS and CDR2 YYNGEE come from the germline V gene. CDR3 residues: CASSETGTDTEAFF. CDR3 coding DNA: TGTGCCAGCAGCGAGACAGGGACGGACACTGAAGCTTTCTTT.

This rearrangement joins TRBV7-9 to TRBJ1-1; no clear D gene. The CDR3 totals 16 residues. The germline gives CDR1 SEHNR, CDR2 FQNEAQ (reference sequence). The V end lost 2 bases, the J end lost 5 bases, and 18 bases lay between the germline ends. CDR3 amino acids: CASSLRPPEGRTEAFF. The CDR3 DNA reads TGTGCCAGCAGCTTAAGGCCCCCGGAGGGTAGGACTGAAGCTTTCTTT. Using reference TRBV7-9 and TRBJ1-1 for the parts outside the CDR3, the full variable domain is DTGVSQNPRHKITKRGQNVTFRCDPISEHNRLYWYRQTLGQGPEFLTYFQNEAQLEKSRLLSDRFSAERPKGSFSTLEIQRTEQGDSAMYLCASSLRPPEGRTEAFFGQGTRLTVV.

This chain connects TRBV12-5 to TRBJ1-2, with D possibly matching TRBD1 (6 bases). Germline V gene data show CDR1 as LGHNT and CDR2 as FRNRAP. The CDR3 consists of 13 residues. Between the trimmed V and J ends, which lost 6 bases and 7 bases, there was a span of 15 bases. The CDR3 DNA sequence: TGTGCTAGTGGCAAATCAGGGGCGGGTGGCTACACCTTC. As protein: CASGKSGAGGYTF.

The rearrangement joins TRBV11-2 to TRBJ2-1, with D possibly being TRBD1 (6 bases). The CDR3 runs 19 residues. Per germline, CDR1 SGHAT and CDR2 FQNNGV. V was cut by 4 bases and J by 6 bases, with 28 bases left in between. CDR3 DNA: TGTGCCAGCAGCTCCTCAACTACCGGGACAATGGATTTCTCCAATGAGCAGTTCTTC. Amino acid sequence: CASSSSTTGTMDFSNEQFF.

The V call is TRBV5-6, the J call TRBJ2-7; tentative D call: TRBD2 (6 bases). Germline lookup yields CDR1 SGHDT and CDR2 YYEEEE. V lost 4 bases and J lost 2, with 16 bases in between. The CDR3 contains 15 residues. In DNA form, the CDR3 reads TGTGCCAGCAGCCGCGGGGCGTCAACACCCTACGAGCAGTACTTC. Residues: CASSRGASTPYEQYF. Full variable domain (remainder filled in from reference TRBV5-6 and TRBJ2-7): DAGVTQSPTHLIKTRGQQVTLRCSPKSGHDTVSWYQQALGQGPQFIFQYYEEEERQRGNFPDRFSGHQFPNYSSELNVNALLLGDSALYLCASSRGASTPYEQYFGPGTRLTVT.

Regarding this clone: The conserved phenylalanine or tryptophan normally closing the CDR3 is absent here, so this likely arose from a read error. The chain recombines TRBV29-1 with TRBJ1-2, with 8 bases lining up with TRBD1. J gave up 3 bases and V 3 bases, and 9 bases lay outside the gene matches. The CDR3 runs 15 residues. CDR1 is SQVTM and CDR2 is ANQGSEA in the germline V gene. CDR3: CSVDRGQDLYYGYTL. In DNA, the CDR3 is TGCAGCGTTGATAGGGGACAGGACCTTTACTATGGCTACACCCTC.

V usage is TRBV5-4 and J usage is TRBJ2-5; weak D call: TRBD2 (6 bases). Germline CDR1 SGHNT, CDR2 YYREEE (reference sequence). Trimming removed 1 base at V and 2 bases at J, with 9 bases between. The CDR3 totals 14 residues. CDR3 in DNA: TGTGCCAGCAGCTTGAAACTAGCTCAAGAGACCCAGTACTTC. Its translation: CASSLKLAQETQYF.